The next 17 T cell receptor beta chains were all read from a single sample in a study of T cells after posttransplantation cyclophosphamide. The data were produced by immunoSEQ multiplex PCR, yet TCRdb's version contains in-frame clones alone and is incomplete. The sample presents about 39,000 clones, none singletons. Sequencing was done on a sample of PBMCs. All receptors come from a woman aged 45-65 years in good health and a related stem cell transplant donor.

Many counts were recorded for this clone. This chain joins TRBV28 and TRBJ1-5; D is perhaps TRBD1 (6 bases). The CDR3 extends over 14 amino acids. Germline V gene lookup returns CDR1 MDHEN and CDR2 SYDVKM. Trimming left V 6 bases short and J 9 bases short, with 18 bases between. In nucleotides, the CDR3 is TGTGCCAGCAGCCAACCACAGGGCGCGGGGCCCCAGCATTTT. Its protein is CASSQPQGAGPQHF.

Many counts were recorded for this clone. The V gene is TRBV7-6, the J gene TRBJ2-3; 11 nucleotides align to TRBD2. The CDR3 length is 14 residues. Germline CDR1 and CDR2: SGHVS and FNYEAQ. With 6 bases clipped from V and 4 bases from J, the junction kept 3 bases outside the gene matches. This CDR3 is CASSVSGGADTQYF. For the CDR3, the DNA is TGTGCCAGCAGTGTTAGCGGGGGGGCAGATACGCAGTATTTT.

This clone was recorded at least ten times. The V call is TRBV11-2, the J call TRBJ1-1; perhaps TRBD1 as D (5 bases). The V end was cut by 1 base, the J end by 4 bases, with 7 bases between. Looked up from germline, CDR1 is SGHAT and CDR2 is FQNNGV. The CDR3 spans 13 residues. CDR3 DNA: TGTGCCAGCAGCTTAGTCGGGGGCACTGAAGCTTTCTTT. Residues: CASSLVGGTEAFF. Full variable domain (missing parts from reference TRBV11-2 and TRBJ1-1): EAGVAQSPRYKIIEKRQSVAFWCNPISGHATLYWYQQILGQGPKLLIQFQNNGVVDDSQLPKDRFSAERLKGVDSTLKIQPAKLEDSAVYLCASSLVGGTEAFFGQGTRLTVV.

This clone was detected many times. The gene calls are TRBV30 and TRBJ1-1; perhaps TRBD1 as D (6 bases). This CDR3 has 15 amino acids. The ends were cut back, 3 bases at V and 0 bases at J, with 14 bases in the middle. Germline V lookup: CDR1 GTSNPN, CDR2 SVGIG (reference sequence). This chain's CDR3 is CAWSADRTLNTEAFF. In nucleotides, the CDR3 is TGTGCCTGGAGCGCAGACAGGACGCTGAACACTGAAGCTTTCTTT.

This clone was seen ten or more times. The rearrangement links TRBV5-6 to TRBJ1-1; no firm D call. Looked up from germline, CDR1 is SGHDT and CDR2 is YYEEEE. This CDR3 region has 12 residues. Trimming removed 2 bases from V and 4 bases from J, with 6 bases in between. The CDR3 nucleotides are TGTGCCAGCAGCTTTCTCCTCACTGAAGCTTTCTTT. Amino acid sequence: CASSFLLTEAFF.

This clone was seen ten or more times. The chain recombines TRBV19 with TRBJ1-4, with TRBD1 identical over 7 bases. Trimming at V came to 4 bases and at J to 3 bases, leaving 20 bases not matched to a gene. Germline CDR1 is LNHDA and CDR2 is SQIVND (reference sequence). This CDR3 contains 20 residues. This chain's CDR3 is CASSTKTGGTARAANEKLFF. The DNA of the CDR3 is TGTGCCAGTAGTACAAAAACGGGGGGGACAGCTCGGGCGGCTAATGAAAAACTGTTTTTT.

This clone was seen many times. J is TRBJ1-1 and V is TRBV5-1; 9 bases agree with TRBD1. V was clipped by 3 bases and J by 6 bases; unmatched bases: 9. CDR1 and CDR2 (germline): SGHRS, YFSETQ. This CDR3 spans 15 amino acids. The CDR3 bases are TGCGCCAGCAGCTGGGGGGGACAGGGAGGGGCTGAAGCTTTCTTT. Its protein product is CASSWGGQGGAEAFF.

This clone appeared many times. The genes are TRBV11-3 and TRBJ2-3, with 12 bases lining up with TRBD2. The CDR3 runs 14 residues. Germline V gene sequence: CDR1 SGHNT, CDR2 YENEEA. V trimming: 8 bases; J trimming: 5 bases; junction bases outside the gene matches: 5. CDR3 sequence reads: CASGPTSGGDTQYF. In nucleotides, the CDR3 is TGTGCCAGCGGTCCGACTAGCGGGGGAGATACGCAGTATTTT.

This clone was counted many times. The CDR3 DNA reads TGTGCCAGCAGCTTAGTGGGCGGGAGGGTCACCGGGGAGCTGTTTTTT. Protein: CASSLVGGRVTGELFF. V and J are TRBV11-2 and TRBJ2-2, with TRBD2 matching 9 bases. This CDR3 is 16 amino acids long. Germline CDR1 is SGHAT and CDR2 is FQNNGV. V lost 1 base to trimming and J lost 4 bases; unmatched junction nucleotides: 4.

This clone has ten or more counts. DNA of the CDR3: TGTGCCAGCAGCTTAGCCGGGGACAGGGGAGGCTATGGCTACACCTTC. Protein: CASSLAGDRGGYGYTF. This chain connects TRBV11-2 to TRBJ1-2, with TRBD1 matching 10 bases. CDR1 SGHAT and CDR2 FQNNGV come from the germline V gene. The CDR3 consists of 16 residues. The ends lost 1 base at V and 4 bases at J; junction bases unmatched: 6.

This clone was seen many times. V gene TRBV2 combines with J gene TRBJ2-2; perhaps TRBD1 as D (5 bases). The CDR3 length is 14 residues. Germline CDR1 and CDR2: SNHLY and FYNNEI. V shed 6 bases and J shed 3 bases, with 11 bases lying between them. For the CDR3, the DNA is TGTGCCAGCAGAGACGACAGTCACACCGGGGAGCTGTTTTTT. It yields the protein CASRDDSHTGELFF.

CDR3 loop: CASSSLFHGGAGTDTQYF. CDR3 nucleotides: TGTGCCAGCAGCTCGCTTTTCCACGGGGGGGCCGGCACAGATACGCAGTATTTT. The rearrangement joins TRBV5-4 to TRBJ2-3; TRBD2 agrees at 8 bases. The V and J ends lost 3 bases and 1 base, in that order; junction bases with no gene match: 13. This CDR3 comprises 18 residues. Germline loops: CDR1 SGHNT, CDR2 YYREEE (reference sequence).

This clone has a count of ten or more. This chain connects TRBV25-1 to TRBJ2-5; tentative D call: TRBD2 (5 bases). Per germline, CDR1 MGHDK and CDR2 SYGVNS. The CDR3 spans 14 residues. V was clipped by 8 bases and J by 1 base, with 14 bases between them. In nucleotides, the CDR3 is TGTGCCAGCGGAGGATCCGGGGTCCAAGAGACCCAGTACTTC. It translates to CASGGSGVQETQYF.

The CDR3 is CASSPRGPRDEQYF. The CDR3 nucleotides read TGTGCCAGCAGCCCCAGGGGGCCGAGGGACGAGCAGTACTTC. V usage is TRBV5-4 and J usage is TRBJ2-5; TRBD1 aligns across 8 bases. The DNA end lines up better with TRBJ2-7; the J call may be wrong. Germline-derived CDR1 and CDR2 are SGHNT and YYREEE (reference sequence). The CDR3 contains 14 residues.

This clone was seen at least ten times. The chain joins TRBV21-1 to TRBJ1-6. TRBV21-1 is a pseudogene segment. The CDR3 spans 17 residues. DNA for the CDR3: TGTGCCAGCAGCGCTCACCCCCGACCGGGCTATAATTCACCCCTCCACTTT. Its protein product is CASSAHPRPGYNSPLHF.

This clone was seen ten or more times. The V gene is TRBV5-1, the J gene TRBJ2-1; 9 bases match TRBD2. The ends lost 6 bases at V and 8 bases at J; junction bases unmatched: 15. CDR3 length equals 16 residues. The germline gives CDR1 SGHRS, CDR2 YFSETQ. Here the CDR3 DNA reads TGCGCCAGCACGCAGCGTGGAGCGGGGGGTTCAGATGAGCAGTTCTTC. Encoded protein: CASTQRGAGGSDEQFF.

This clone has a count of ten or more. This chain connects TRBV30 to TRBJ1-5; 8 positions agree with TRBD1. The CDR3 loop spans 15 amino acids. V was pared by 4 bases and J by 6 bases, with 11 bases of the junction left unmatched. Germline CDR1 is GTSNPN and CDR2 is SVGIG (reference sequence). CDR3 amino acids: CAWKRPDREGQPQHF. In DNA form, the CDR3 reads TGTGCCTGGAAAAGGCCGGACAGGGAGGGTCAGCCCCAGCATTTT.